The sequence of this T cell receptor beta chain was determined in a study of T cell repertoires in cytomegalovirus infection. Study-wide points: HLA-C-restricted, CMV-specific TCR beta clonotypes were dominant ex vivo.

Each CDR3 protein gets one entry after TCRdb re-called the reads with MiXCR. The sample has about 480,000 distinct CDR3 sequences; roughly a third are singletons. Trimming removed 4 bases from V and 4 bases from J, with 10 bases in between. The germline gives CDR1 SNHLY, CDR2 FYNNEI. The CDR3 length is 13 residues. A single count supports this clonotype. The antigen is unknown. Sequenced material: cultured PBMCs, taken from culture after CMV antigen stimulation. The chain joins TRBV2 to TRBJ1-1; D gene ambiguous. This receptor was obtained from a human donor in good health (CMV status not recorded). Some clones in this sample may be carry-over from other donors' samples. CDR3 nucleotides: TGTGCCAGCAGTGGGGAGAAGAGCACTGAAGCTTTCTTT. It is translated as CASSGEKSTEAFF. Full variable domain (rest looked up from reference TRBV2 and TRBJ1-1): EPEVTQTPSHQVTQMGQEVILRCVPISNHLYFYWYRQILGQKVEFLVSFYNNEISEKSEIFDDQFSVERPDGSNFTLKIRSTKLEDSAMYFCASSGEKSTEAFFGQGTRLTVV.